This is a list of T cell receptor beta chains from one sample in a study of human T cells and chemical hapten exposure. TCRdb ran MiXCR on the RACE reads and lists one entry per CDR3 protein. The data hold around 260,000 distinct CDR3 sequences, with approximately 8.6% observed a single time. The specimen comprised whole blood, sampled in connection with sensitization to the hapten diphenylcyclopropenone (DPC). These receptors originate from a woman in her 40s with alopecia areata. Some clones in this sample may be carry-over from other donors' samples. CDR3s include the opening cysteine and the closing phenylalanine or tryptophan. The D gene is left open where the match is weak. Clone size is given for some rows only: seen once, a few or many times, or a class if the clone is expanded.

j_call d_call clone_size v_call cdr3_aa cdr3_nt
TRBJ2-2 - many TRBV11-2 CATGRSNTGELFF TGTGCCACGGGACGTTCGAACACCGGGGAGCTGTTTTTT
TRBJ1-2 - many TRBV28 CASSPGRGSYGYTF TGTGCCAGCAGCCCCGGCAGGGGATCTTATGGCTACACCTTC
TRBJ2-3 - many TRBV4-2 CASSQDRTDTQYF TGTGCCAGCAGCCAAGATCGTACAGATACGCAGTATTTT
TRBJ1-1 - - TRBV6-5 CASSSTSGTEAFF TGTGCCAGCTCATCGACGTCCGGGACTGAAGCTTTCTTT
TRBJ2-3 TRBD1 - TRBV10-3 CAISESAGGTTDTQYF TGTGCCATCAGTGAGTCGGCAGGGGGAACCACAGATACGCAGTATTTT
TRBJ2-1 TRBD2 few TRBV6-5 CASSPTGLAHNEQFF TGTGCCAGCAGCCCAACCGGACTAGCCCACAATGAGCAGTTCTTC
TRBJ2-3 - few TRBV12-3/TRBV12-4 CATRAGGKGTQYF TGTGCCACACGAGCAGGAGGGAAGGGTACGCAGTATTTT
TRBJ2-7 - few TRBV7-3 CASSLTVPGEQYF TGTGCCAGCAGCTTAACGGTTCCGGGGGAGCAGTACTTC
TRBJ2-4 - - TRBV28 CASLAGQNIQYF TGTGCCAGCCTTGCGGGCCAAAACATTCAGTACTTC
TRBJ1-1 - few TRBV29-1 CSVELNRQAVF TGCAGCGTTGAACTAAACCGACAGGCGGTCTTT
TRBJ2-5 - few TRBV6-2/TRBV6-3 CASSSSGGAGRETQYF TGTGCCAGCAGTTCCTCAGGAGGTGCAGGACGAGAGACCCAGTACTTC
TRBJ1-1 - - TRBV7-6 CASSLDVYTEAFF TGTGCCAGCAGCTTAGACGTTTACACTGAAGCTTTCTTT
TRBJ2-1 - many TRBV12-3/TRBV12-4 CASSFTGEQFF TGTGCCAGCAGTTTCACCGGTGAGCAGTTCTTC
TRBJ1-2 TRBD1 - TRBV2 CASRDRRTSNYGYTF TGTGCCAGCCGGGACAGGCGAACCTCCAACTATGGCTACACCTTC
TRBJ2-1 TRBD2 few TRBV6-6 CASSPLDSGGKFF TGTGCCAGCAGTCCCCTGGATAGCGGGGGCAAGTTCTTC
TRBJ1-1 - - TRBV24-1 CATSAPPENTEAFF TGTGCCACCAGTGCCCCACCAGAGAACACTGAAGCTTTCTTT
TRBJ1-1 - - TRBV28 CASSVPRGGVNTEAFF TGTGCCAGCAGTGTCCCAAGGGGGGGAGTAAACACTGAAGCTTTCTTT
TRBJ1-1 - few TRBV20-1 CSARQGLSNTEAFF TGCAGTGCTAGACAGGGCCTCTCGAACACTGAAGCTTTCTTT
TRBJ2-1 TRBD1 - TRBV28 CASSSRQGLDEQFF TGTGCCAGCAGTTCCCGACAGGGTCTGGATGAGCAGTTCTTC
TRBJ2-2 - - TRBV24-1 CATSDEGVTGELFF TGTGCCACCAGTGACGAGGGGGTCACCGGGGAGCTGTTTTTT
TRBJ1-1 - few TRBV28 CASSHASRQLNTEAFF TGTGCCAGCAGCCACGCCAGTAGGCAGCTGAACACTGAAGCTTTCTTT
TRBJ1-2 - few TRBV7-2 CATHRSPAEYGYTF TGTGCCACCCACCGATCCCCGGCCGAGTATGGCTACACCTTC
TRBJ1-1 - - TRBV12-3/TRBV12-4 CASSWGGVNTEAFF TGTGCCAGCAGCTGGGGCGGGGTGAACACTGAAGCTTTCTTT
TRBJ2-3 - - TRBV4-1 CASSQDGGLRGLDTQYF TGCGCCAGCAGCCAAGATGGCGGACTTAGGGGGTTGGATACGCAGTATTTT
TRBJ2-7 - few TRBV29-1 CSVEDRGRSYEQYF TGCAGCGTTGAAGATCGCGGCAGATCCTACGAGCAGTACTTC
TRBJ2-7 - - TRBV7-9 CASSFLRSGNYEQYF TGTGCCAGCAGCTTCCTGCGAAGCGGTAACTACGAGCAGTACTTC
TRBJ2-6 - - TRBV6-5 CASRPPGFTGANVLTF TGTGCCAGCAGACCCCCGGGCTTCACTGGGGCCAACGTCCTGACTTTC
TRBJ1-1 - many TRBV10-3 CAISETAYTEAFF TGTGCCATCAGTGAGACGGCCTACACTGAAGCTTTCTTT
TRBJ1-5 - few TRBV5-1 CASSLIGGGNQPQHF TGCGCCAGCAGCTTGATTGGGGGCGGCAATCAGCCCCAGCATTTT
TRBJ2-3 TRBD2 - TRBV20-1 CSATRLAGVSDTQYF TGCAGTGCTACTAGACTAGCGGGAGTCTCAGATACGCAGTATTTT
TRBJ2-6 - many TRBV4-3 CASSPGSAPGANVLTF TGCGCCAGCAGCCCTGGATCGGCGCCTGGGGCCAACGTCCTGACTTTC
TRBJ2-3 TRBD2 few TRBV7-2 CASSLALAGGADTQYF TGTGCCAGCAGCTTAGCCCTAGCGGGAGGCGCAGATACGCAGTATTTT
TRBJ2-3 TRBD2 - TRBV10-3 CAIGSRAGGPTDTQYF TGTGCCATCGGGTCCAGGGCGGGAGGACCAACAGATACGCAGTATTTT
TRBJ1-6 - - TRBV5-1 CASSLGGNGVSPLHF TGCGCCAGCAGCTTGGGAGGGAACGGGGTTTCACCCCTCCACTTT
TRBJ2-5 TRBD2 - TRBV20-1 CSANPGLAEETQYF TGCAGTGCTAACCCGGGACTAGCGGAAGAGACCCAGTACTTC
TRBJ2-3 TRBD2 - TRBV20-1 CSAGRSGTSGTDTQYF TGCAGTGCTGGCCGGTCCGGGACTAGCGGCACAGATACGCAGTATTTT
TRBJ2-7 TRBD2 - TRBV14 CASSQGSGRTAQYF TGTGCCAGCAGCCAAGGGAGCGGGAGGACCGCCCAGTACTTC
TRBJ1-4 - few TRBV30 CAWSKGRRGPLFF TGTGCCTGGAGTAAGGGCCGTCGGGGCCCCTTGTTTTTT
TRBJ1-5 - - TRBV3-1 CASSQDQNINQPQHF TGTGCCAGCAGCCAAGATCAGAACATCAATCAGCCCCAGCATTTT
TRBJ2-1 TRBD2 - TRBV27 CASSFPGLAGNEQFF TGTGCCAGCAGTTTCCCGGGACTAGCGGGAAATGAGCAGTTCTTC
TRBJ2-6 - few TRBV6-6 CASENSGANVLTF TGTGCCAGCGAGAACTCTGGGGCCAACGTCCTGACTTTC
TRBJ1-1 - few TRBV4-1 CASSQSPARAGGNTEAFF TGCGCCAGCAGCCAGTCTCCGGCAAGGGCGGGAGGGAACACTGAAGCTTTCTTT
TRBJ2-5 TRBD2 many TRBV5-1 CASTYGTSGRGETQYF TGCGCCAGCACCTACGGGACTAGCGGGAGAGGAGAGACCCAGTACTTC
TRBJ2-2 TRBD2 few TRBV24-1 CATRGLAGDTGELFF TGTGCCACCCGGGGACTAGCGGGAGACACCGGGGAGCTGTTTTTT
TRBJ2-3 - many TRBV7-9 CASWSTDTQYF TGTGCCAGCTGGAGCACAGATACGCAGTATTTT
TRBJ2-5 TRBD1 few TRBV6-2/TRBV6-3 CASSPLFGQGRQETQYF TGTGCCAGCAGTCCCCTCTTTGGACAGGGTCGGCAAGAGACCCAGTACTTC
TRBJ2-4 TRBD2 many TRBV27 CASSPGLAGGPLRYF TGTGCCAGCAGTCCGGGACTAGCGGGAGGGCCGCTCCGTTACTTC
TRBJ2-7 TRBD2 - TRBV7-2 CASRLSIAGGGSEQYF TGTGCCAGCAGGTTGAGTATAGCGGGAGGGGGTTCCGAGCAGTACTTC